Following are 14 T cell receptor beta chains from one sample sequenced in a study of OX40 agonist ivuxolimab in advanced cancers. Profiling relied on immunoSEQ multiplex PCR, and the TCRdb table lists in-frame clones only, not all of them. The table includes approximately 68,000 clones, around nine tenths detected once. The sample consisted of CD4+ or CD8+ T cells sorted from blood, taken in a trial of the OX40 agonist ivuxolimab. These receptors all stem from an adult with an advanced solid tumor such as melanoma, head and neck, liver or kidney cancer.

This rearrangement joins TRBV5-6 to TRBJ2-6; 12 nucleotides align to TRBD2. With V trimmed by 6 bases and J by 3 bases, 7 bases remained unmatched. CDR1 is SGHDT and CDR2 is YYEEEE in the germline V gene. The CDR3 is made up of 17 amino acids. CDR3 region: CASTRLAGEGGANVLTF. The CDR3 DNA reads as TGTGCCAGCACCAGACTAGCGGGGGAAGGTGGGGCCAACGTCCTGACTTTC. Complete variable domain (other parts from reference TRBV5-6 and TRBJ2-6): DAGVTQSPTHLIKTRGQQVTLRCSPKSGHDTVSWYQQALGQGPQFIFQYYEEEERQRGNFPDRFSGHQFPNYSSELNVNALLLGDSALYLCASTRLAGEGGANVLTFGAGSRLTVL.

V and J are TRBV7-3 and TRBJ2-3; D may be TRBD1 (6 bases). V was shortened by 8 bases and J by 0 bases, with 12 bases between the two germline ends. CDR1 and CDR2 (germline): SGHTA, FQGTGA. The CDR3 loop spans 14 amino acids. This CDR3 is CASSTGQSTDTQYF. DNA of the CDR3: TGTGCCAGCTCGACAGGACAGAGCACAGATACGCAGTATTTT.

In this sample, this clone turned up once. This rearrangement joins TRBV27 to TRBJ2-2; no definite D call. Germline CDR1 is MNHEY and CDR2 is SMNVEV (reference sequence). The CDR3 runs 13 residues. V was pared by 4 bases and J by 4 bases, with 7 bases between. In DNA, the CDR3 is TGTGCCAGCAGTTCACAGCTCACCGGGGAGCTGTTTTTT. Protein product: CASSSQLTGELFF.

This clone has a single count. The chain has TRBV6-6 and TRBJ2-7; 7 nucleotides agree with TRBD2. Trimming took 7 bases from V and 6 from J; bases not matched to a gene: 12. Per germline, CDR1 MNHNY and CDR2 SVGAGI (reference sequence). The CDR3 runs to 14 residues. CDR3: CASTPVGGSSEQYF. CDR3 DNA sequence: TGTGCCAGCACTCCCGTGGGAGGGTCCAGCGAGCAGTACTTC.

The J gene is TRBJ2-1, the V gene TRBV6-1, with TRBD2 as a possible D gene (5 bases). Trimming left V 6 bases short and J 0 bases short, with 12 bases between. CDR1 and CDR2 from the germline V gene are MNHNS and SASEGT. The CDR3 has 15 residues. The DNA for the CDR3 is TGTGCCAGCAGGGCGGGCCATAGCTCCTACAATGAGCAGTTCTTC. It yields the protein CASRAGHSSYNEQFF.

This chain links TRBV2 with TRBJ1-6; D perhaps matches TRBD1 (5 bases). CDR3 length equals 14 residues. Germline values: CDR1 SNHLY, CDR2 FYNNEI. The V end was cut by 6 bases, the J end by 10 bases, with 16 bases between. CDR3 sequence: CASSVGTAVSPLHF. The CDR3 bases are TGTGCCAGCAGCGTAGGGACGGCGGTCTCACCCCTCCACTTT.

This chain links TRBV28 with TRBJ1-2; perhaps TRBD1 as D (6 bases). Germline V gives CDR1 MDHEN, CDR2 SYDVKM. The V end lost 5 bases, the J end lost 4 bases, and 20 bases lay between the germline ends. The CDR3 is 16 residues long. CDR3 in DNA: TGTGCCAGCAGTCCCCTTCGCCAGGGGACTGCCTATGGCTACACCTTC. Translation gives CASSPLRQGTAYGYTF.

In its sample, this clone was seen a few times. The chain carries TRBV7-2 and TRBJ2-5, with 12 bases aligning to TRBD2. The CDR3 has 16 residues. Looked up from germline, CDR1 is SGHTA and CDR2 is FQGNSA. Trimming at V came to 5 bases and at J to 4 bases, leaving 8 bases not matched to a gene. The CDR3 loop is CASSRMGLAGGETQYF. The CDR3 region has the DNA TGTGCCAGCAGCCGCATGGGACTAGCGGGCGGAGAGACCCAGTACTTC.

The CDR3 loop is CASSFYSGGNQPQHF. As DNA, the CDR3 is TGTGCCAGCAGTTTTTACAGCGGGGGCAATCAGCCCCAGCATTTT. The rearrangement links TRBV27 to TRBJ1-5; D remains ambiguous. V lost 3 bases and J lost 2, with 11 bases in between. Germline CDR1 MNHEY, CDR2 SMNVEV (reference sequence). This CDR3 comprises 15 residues.

This clone was detected only once. CDR3 in amino acids: CASSQGSGNTGELFF. Here the CDR3 DNA reads TGCGCCAGCAGCCAAGGGTCCGGGAACACCGGGGAGCTGTTTTTT. The chain uses TRBV4-1 and TRBJ2-2; no clear D gene. The CDR3 is 15 amino acids. The V end was cut by 1 base, the J end by 1 base, with 7 bases between. CDR1 is MGHRA and CDR2 is YSYEKL in the germline V gene.

This rearrangement joins TRBV2 to TRBJ2-7, with TRBD2 identical over 10 bases. J gave up 0 bases and V 5 bases, and 4 bases lay outside the gene matches. The CDR3 is 15 residues long. CDR1 is SNHLY, CDR2 FYNNEI, per germline. CDR3 sequence (DNA): TGTGCCAGCAGTCCTAGCGGGAGTAGCTCCTACGAGCAGTACTTC. Residues: CASSPSGSSSYEQYF.

The chain carries TRBV4-1 and TRBJ1-5; 7 bases fit TRBD1. The CDR3 totals 14 residues. V lost 4 bases and J lost 5; bases outside the gene matches: 5. In germline, CDR1 is MGHRA, CDR2 YSYEKL. The DNA of the CDR3 is TGCGCCAGCAGCCGATCAGGGGGGGATCAGCCCCAGCATTTT. Protein: CASSRSGGDQPQHF.

The chain links TRBV19 to TRBJ2-5, with D tentatively TRBD1 (6 bases). The CDR3 sequence is 16 residues long. Germline V CDR1 and CDR2: LNHDA, SQIVND (reference sequence). Between the trimmed V and J ends, which lost 6 bases and 0 bases, there was a span of 17 bases. CDR3 in DNA: TGTGCCAGTAGGACAGGACGGGCGCAGTACCAAGAGACCCAGTACTTC. It specifies CASRTGRAQYQETQYF.

V is TRBV7-2 and J is TRBJ1-2, with 11 nucleotides matching TRBD1. J lost 2 bases, V lost 5 bases, and 7 bases had no gene match. The CDR3 runs to 16 residues. The germline gives CDR1 SGHTA, CDR2 FQGNSA. The CDR3, as DNA: TGTGCCAGCAGCCGGACAGGGGGCGCTACCAACTATGGCTACACCTTC. Translating gives CASSRTGGATNYGYTF. Looking up the rest from reference TRBV7-2 and TRBJ1-2 gives the full variable domain: GAGVSQSPSNKVTEKGKDVELRCDPISGHTALYWYRQSLGQGLEFLIYFQGNSAPDKSGLPSDRFSAERTGGSVSTLTIQRTQQEDSAVYLCASSRTGGATNYGYTFGSGTRLTVV.